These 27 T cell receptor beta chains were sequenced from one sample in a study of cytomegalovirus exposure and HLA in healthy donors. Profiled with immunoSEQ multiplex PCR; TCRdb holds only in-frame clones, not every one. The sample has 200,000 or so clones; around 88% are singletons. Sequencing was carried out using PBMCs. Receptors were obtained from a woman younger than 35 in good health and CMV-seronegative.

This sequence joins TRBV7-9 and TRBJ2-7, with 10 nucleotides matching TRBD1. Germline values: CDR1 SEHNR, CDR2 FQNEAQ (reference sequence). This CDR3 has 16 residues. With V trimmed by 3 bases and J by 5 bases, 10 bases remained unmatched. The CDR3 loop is CASSFGTGAKGDEQYF. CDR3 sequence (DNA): TGTGCCAGCAGCTTCGGGACAGGGGCGAAGGGCGACGAGCAGTACTTC.

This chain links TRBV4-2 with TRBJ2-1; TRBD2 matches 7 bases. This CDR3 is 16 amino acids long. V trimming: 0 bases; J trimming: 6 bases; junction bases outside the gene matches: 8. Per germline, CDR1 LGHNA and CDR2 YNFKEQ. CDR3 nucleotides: TGTGCCAGCAGCCAAGACGGCCCAGCGGGGTCCAATGAGCAGTTCTTC. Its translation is CASSQDGPAGSNEQFF.

CDR3 loop: CASGLTGGTEAFF. The CDR3 DNA reads as TGTGCCAGCGGTTTGACAGGGGGCACTGAAGCTTTCTTT. The V and J genes are TRBV25-1 and TRBJ1-1; 9 bases are a match to TRBD1. With 8 bases clipped from V and 4 bases from J, the junction kept 5 bases outside the gene matches. This CDR3 has 13 residues. CDR1 MGHDK and CDR2 SYGVNS come from the germline V gene.

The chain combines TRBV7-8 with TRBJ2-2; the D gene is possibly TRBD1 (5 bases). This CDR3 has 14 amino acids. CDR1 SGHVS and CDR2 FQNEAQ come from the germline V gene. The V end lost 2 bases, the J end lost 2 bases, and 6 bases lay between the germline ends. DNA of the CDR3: TGTGCCAGCAGCTTAAGGGGTAACACCGGGGAGCTGTTTTTT. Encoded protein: CASSLRGNTGELFF.

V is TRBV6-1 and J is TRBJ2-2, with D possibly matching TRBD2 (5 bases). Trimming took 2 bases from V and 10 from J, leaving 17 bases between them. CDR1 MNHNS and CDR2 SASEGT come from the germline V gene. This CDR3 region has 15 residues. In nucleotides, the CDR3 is TGTGCCAGCAGTGAACATGCCCTGGAGGCACCGGAGCTGTTTTTT. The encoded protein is CASSEHALEAPELFF.

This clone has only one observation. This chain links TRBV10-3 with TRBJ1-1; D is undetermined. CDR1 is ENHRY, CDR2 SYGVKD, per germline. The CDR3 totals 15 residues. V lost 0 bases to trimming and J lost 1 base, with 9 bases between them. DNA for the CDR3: TGTGCCATCAGTGAGTCAAGCAGGTCGAACACTGAAGCTTTCTTT. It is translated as CAISESSRSNTEAFF.

The CDR3: CASSQDLAGGETQYF. CDR3 DNA: TGCGCCAGCAGCCAAGATTTGGCGGGAGGCGAGACCCAGTACTTC. The chain carries TRBV4-1 and TRBJ2-5; TRBD2 aligns across 8 bases. After removal of 0 bases from V and 5 bases from J, the junction contained 5 bases not matched to a gene. The length of the CDR3 is 15 residues. CDR1 MGHRA and CDR2 YSYEKL come from the germline V gene.

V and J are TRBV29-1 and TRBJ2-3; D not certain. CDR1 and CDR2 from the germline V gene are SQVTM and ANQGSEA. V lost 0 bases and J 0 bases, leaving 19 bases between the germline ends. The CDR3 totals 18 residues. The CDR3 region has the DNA TGCAGCGTTGAAGATTTGAGGTCGGAGACGCCTAGCACAGATACGCAGTATTTT. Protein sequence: CSVEDLRSETPSTDTQYF.

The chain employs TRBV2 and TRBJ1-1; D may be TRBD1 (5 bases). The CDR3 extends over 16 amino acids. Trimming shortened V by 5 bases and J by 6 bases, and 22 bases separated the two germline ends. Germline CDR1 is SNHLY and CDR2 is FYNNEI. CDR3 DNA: TGTGCCAGCAGTCCCCTATTTCGGCAGGGCGGTCCTGAAGCTTTCTTT. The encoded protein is CASSPLFRQGGPEAFF.

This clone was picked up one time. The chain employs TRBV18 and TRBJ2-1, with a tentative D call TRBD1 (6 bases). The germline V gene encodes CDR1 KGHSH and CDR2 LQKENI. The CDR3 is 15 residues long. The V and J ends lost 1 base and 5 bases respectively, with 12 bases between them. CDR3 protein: CASSPQGTINNEQFF. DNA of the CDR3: TGTGCCAGCTCACCACAAGGGACAATTAACAATGAGCAGTTCTTC.

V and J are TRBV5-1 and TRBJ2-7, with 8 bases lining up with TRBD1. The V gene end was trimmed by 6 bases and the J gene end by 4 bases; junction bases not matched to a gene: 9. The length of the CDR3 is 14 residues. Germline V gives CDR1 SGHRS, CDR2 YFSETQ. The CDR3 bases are TGCGCCAGCACCCCGGACAGGGTCGGGTACGAGCAGTACTTC. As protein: CASTPDRVGYEQYF.

The CDR3 DNA reads TGTGCCAGCAGCGCTGGTTGGGGGACTAGGAACGATGAGCAGTTCTTC. Protein sequence: CASSAGWGTRNDEQFF. This chain links TRBV5-4 with TRBJ2-1; 8 bases are shared with TRBD2. The V gene's germline CDR1 is SGHNT and CDR2 YYREEE (reference sequence). The V and J ends lost 4 bases and 8 bases, in that order; junction bases with no gene match: 14. This CDR3 has 16 amino acids. Filled out from reference TRBV5-4 and TRBJ2-1, the complete variable domain reads ETGVTQSPTHLIKTRGQQVTLRCSSQSGHNTVSWYQQALGQGPQFIFQYYREEENGRGNFPPRFSGLQFPNYSSELNVNALELDDSALYLCASSAGWGTRNDEQFFGPGTRLTVL.

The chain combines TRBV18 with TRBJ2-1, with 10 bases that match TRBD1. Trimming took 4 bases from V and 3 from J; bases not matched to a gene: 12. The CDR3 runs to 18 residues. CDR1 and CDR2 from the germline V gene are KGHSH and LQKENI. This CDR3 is CASSRMNPGQGYYNEQFF. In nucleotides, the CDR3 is TGTGCCAGCTCACGGATGAATCCGGGACAGGGGTACTACAATGAGCAGTTCTTC. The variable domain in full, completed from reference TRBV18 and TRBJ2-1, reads NAGVMQNPRHLVRRRGQEARLRCSPMKGHSHVYWYRQLPEEGLKFMVYLQKENIIDESGMPKERFSAEFPKEGPSILRIQQVVRGDSAAYFCASSRMNPGQGYYNEQFFGPGTRLTVL.

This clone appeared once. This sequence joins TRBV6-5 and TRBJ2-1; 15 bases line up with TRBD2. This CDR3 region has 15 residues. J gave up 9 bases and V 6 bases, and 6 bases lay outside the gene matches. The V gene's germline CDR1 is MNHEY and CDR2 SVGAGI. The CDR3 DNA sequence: TGTGCCAGCAGGGCCGGGACTAGCGGGAGGTTTGAGCAGTTCTTC. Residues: CASRAGTSGRFEQFF.

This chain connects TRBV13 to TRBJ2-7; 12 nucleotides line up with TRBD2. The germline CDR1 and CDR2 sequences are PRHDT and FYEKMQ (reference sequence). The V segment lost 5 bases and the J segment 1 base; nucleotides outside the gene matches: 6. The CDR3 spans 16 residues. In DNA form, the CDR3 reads TGTGCCAGCAGCCCGACGCTAGCGGGAGGGTCCTACGAGCAGTACTTC. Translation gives CASSPTLAGGSYEQYF.

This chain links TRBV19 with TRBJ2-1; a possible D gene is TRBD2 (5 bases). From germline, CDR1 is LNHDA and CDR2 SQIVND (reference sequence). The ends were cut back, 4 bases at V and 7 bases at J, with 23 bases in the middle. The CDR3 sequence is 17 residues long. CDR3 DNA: TGTGCCAGTAGTAGGTCGGGTGCTACTAGTTCCTTTAATGAGCAGTTCTTC. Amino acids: CASSRSGATSSFNEQFF.

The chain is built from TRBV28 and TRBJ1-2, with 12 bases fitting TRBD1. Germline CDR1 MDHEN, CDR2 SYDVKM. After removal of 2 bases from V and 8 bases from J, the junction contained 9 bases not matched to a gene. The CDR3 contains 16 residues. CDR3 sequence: CASSLPSGQGAKGYTF. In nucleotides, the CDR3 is TGTGCCAGCAGTTTACCATCGGGACAGGGGGCAAAAGGCTACACCTTC.

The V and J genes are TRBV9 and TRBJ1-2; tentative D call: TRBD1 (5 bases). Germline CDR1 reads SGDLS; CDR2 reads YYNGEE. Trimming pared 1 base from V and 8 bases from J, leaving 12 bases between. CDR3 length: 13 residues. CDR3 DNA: TGTGCCAGCAGCGTACAGGGATCGGACGGCTACACCTTC. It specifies CASSVQGSDGYTF.

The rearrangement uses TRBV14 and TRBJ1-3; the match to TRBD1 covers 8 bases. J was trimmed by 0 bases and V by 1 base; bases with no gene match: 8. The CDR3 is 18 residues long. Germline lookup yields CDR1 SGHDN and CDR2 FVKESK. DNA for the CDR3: TGTGCCAGCAGCCAAGGGACAGGGATCCTACACTCTGGAAACACCATATATTTT. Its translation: CASSQGTGILHSGNTIYF.

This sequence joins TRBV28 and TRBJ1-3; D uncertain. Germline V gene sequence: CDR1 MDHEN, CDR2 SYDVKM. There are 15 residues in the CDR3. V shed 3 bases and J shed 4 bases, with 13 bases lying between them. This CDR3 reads CASSFNAAGGNTIYF. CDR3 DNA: TGTGCCAGCAGTTTTAACGCGGCTGGAGGAAACACCATATATTTT.

The CDR3 DNA reads TGTGCCAGCAGTTTAAACTCTTTCAATCAGCCCCAGCATTTT. It translates to CASSLNSFNQPQHF. J is TRBJ1-5 and V is TRBV27; D remains unclear. This CDR3 is 14 amino acids long. Germline lookup yields CDR1 MNHEY and CDR2 SMNVEV (reference sequence). V lost 2 bases to trimming and J lost 3 bases, with 8 bases between them.

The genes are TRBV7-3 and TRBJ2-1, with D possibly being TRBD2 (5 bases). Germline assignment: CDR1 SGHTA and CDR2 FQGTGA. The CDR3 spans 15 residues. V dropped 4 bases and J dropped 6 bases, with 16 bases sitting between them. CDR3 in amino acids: CASSSLPGRVNEQFF. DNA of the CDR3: TGTGCCAGCAGCTCCCTCCCGGGAAGGGTCAATGAGCAGTTCTTC.

The CDR3 sequence is CASSVGPRTNYGYTF. DNA for the CDR3: TGTGCCAGCAGCGTAGGCCCGAGAACTAACTATGGCTACACCTTC. V is TRBV9 and J is TRBJ1-2; D gene uncertain. CDR3 length equals 15 residues. Trimming removed 0 bases at V and 0 bases at J, with 9 bases between. Germline CDR1 and CDR2: SGDLS and YYNGEE.

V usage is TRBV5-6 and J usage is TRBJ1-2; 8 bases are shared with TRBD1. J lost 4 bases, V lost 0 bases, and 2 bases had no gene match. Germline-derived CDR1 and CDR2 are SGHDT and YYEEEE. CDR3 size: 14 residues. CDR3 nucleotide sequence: TGTGCCAGCAGCTTGGGGACAGGGACCTATGGCTACACCTTC. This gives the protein CASSLGTGTYGYTF.

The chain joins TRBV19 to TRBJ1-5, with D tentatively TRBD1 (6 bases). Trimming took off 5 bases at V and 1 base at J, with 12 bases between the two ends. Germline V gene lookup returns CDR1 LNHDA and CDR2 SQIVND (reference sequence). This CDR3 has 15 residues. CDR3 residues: CASSSRDISNQPQHF. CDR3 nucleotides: TGTGCCAGTAGTTCACGGGACATAAGCAATCAGCCCCAGCATTTT.

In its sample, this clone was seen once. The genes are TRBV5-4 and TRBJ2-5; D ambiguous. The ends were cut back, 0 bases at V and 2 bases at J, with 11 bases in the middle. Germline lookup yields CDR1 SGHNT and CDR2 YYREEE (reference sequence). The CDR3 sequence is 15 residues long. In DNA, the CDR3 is TGTGCCAGCAGCTTGGTACGCTCAGAACAAGAGACCCAGTACTTC. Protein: CASSLVRSEQETQYF. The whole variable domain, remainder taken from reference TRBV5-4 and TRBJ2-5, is ETGVTQSPTHLIKTRGQQVTLRCSSQSGHNTVSWYQQALGQGPQFIFQYYREEENGRGNFPPRFSGLQFPNYSSELNVNALELDDSALYLCASSLVRSEQETQYFGPGTRLLVL.

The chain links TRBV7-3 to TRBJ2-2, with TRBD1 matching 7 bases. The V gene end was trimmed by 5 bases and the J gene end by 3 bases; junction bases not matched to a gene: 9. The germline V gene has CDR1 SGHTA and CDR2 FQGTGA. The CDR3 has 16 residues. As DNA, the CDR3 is TGTGCCAGCAGCCTGACCTCTCAGGGGGACACCGGGGAGCTGTTTTTT. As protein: CASSLTSQGDTGELFF. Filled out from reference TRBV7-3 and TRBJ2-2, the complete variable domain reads GAGVSQTPSNKVTEKGKYVELRCDPISGHTALYWYRQSLGQGPEFLIYFQGTGAADDSGLPNDRFFAVRPEGSVSTLKIQRTERGDSAVYLCASSLTSQGDTGELFFGEGSRLTVL.